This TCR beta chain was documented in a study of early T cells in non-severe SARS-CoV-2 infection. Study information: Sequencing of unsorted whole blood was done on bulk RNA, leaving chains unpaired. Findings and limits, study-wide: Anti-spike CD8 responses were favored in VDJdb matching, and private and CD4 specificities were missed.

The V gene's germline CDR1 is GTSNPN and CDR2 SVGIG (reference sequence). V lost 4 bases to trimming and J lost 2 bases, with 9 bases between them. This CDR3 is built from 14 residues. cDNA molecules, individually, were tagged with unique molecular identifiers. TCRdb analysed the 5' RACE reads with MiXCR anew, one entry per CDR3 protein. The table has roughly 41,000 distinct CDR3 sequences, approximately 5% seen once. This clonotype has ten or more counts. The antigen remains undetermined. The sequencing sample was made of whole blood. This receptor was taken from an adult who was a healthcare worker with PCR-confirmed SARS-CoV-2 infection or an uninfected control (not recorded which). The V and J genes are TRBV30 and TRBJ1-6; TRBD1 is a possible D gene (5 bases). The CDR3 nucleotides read TGTGCCTGGACAGGGAGGGCCTATAATTCACCCCTCCACTTT. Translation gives CAWTGRAYNSPLHF. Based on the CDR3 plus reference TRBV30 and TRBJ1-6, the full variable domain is SQTIHQWPATLVQPVGSPLSLECTVEGTSNPNLYWYRQAAGRGLQLLFYSVGIGQISSEVPQNLSASRPQDRQFILSSKKLLLSDSGFYLCAWTGRAYNSPLHFGNGTRLTVT.